The clone carrying this T cell receptor (beta chain) is a singleton in its sample. As yet, its antigen is unknown. Production of TCR beta cDNA used around 500 ng total RNA together with a constant-region primer. Libraries covering TCR beta were generated through three nested multiplex PCR rounds (using a slightly modified ARM-PCR). TRBV1-TRBV30 forward primers paired with a C-beta reverse primer were used in the first two PCR rounds, which ran around 10 cycles each. TCRdb independently ran MiXCR on the multiplex PCR reads; one entry per CDR3 protein. The sample shows approximately 190,000 distinct CDR3 sequences, around 85% of them seen only once. The data were obtained in a study of tumor-infiltrating lymphocytes in primary liver carcinoma. Study-level points and caveats: Only about 8-24% of top clones occurred in every one of the five tumor regions.

Taking about 17-32 mg of unsorted bulk tissue, the authors co-extracted RNA and DNA. HBV chronically infected the treatment-naive patients. V lost 7 bases and J 6 bases, leaving 13 bases between the germline ends. The CDR3 runs to 13 residues. Germline V gives CDR1 LNHDA, CDR2 SQIVND (reference sequence). Sequenced: tumor tissue from primary liver carcinoma. The clonotype comes from a middle-aged man with primary liver carcinoma and hepatitis B virus infection. The chain uses TRBV19 and TRBJ2-1, with D perhaps matching TRBD2 (6 bases). CDR3 sequence: CASTPTRGNEQFF. The DNA for the CDR3 is TGTGCCAGTACCCCGACTAGAGGCAATGAGCAGTTCTTC. The full variable domain, rest sourced from reference TRBV19 and TRBJ2-1, is DGGITQSPKYLFRKEGQNVTLSCEQNLNHDAMYWYRQDPGQGLRLIYYSQIVNDFQKGDIAEGYSVSREKKESFPLTVTSAQKNPTAFYLCASTPTRGNEQFFGPGTRLTVL.